This T cell receptor (beta chain) was identified in a study of immune characterization of retroperitoneal liposarcoma. The CDR3 covers 15 residues. The germline V gene has CDR1 MNHEY and CDR2 SVGAGI. V gave up 5 bases and J gave up 4 bases, with 12 bases separating them. TCRdb called the PCR reads again in MiXCR, with one record for every CDR3 protein. This sample carries 8,200 or so distinct CDR3 sequences, over 40% of them seen once, and the ten largest clones take 15%. The clonotype was recovered from a male donor with retroperitoneal liposarcoma. Sequenced sample: tumor tissue. V gene TRBV6-5 combines with J gene TRBJ1-6; possible D gene TRBD1, 6 bases. CDR3 in DNA: TGTGCCAGCAGTGGAGGGGGAGCTTATAATTCACCCCTCCACTTT. It is translated as CASSGGGAYNSPLHF.